The 12 T cell receptor beta chains below all came from one sample that was sequenced in a study of regulatory T cells in long-lasting Graves disease. Stated time point: newly diagnosed GD, antithyroid drugs for less than 3 months. The authors made the TCR library using RNA they extracted from PBMCs. Both iRepertoire HTBI primers and Arm-PCR of CDR3 regions were used to build the TCR beta libraries. TCRdb re-derived calls from the multiplex PCR reads in MiXCR, one entry per CDR3 protein. Here the sample spans over 300,000 distinct CDR3 sequences, 15% to 18% being singletons. The sample in question was peripheral blood mononuclear cells (PBMCs), obtained at new diagnosis, from a patient treated with antithyroid drugs. The receptors derive from a female donor with Graves disease.

This clonotype was counted at least ten times. The junction departs from germline at one end; a sequencing error may be responsible. The CDR3 nucleotides read TGTGCCAGCAGCTTGGAAGATACCGGGACAGCACCCATTTTT. It translates to CASSLEDTGTAPIF. The chain couples TRBV11-2 to TRBJ2-3, with 7 bases identical to TRBD1. Germline loops: CDR1 SGHAT, CDR2 FQNNGV. The CDR3 spans 14 residues.

This clonotype was counted at least ten times. The chain combines TRBV12-3 or TRBV12-4 with TRBJ1-5; no firm D call. CDR3 length: 14 residues. The V end was cut by 1 base, the J end by 3 bases, with 7 bases between. The chain's CDR3 is CASSLGRVNQPQHF. In DNA form, the CDR3 reads TGTGCCAGCAGTTTAGGGCGGGTCAATCAGCCCCAGCATTTT.

This clonotype was detected only once. V usage is TRBV5-1 and J usage is TRBJ2-7; perhaps TRBD1 as D (6 bases). CDR1 is SGHRS and CDR2 is YFSETQ in the germline V gene. The CDR3 contains 17 residues. The germline V and J ends were trimmed by 0 bases and 0 bases, with 16 bases remaining between them. CDR3 nucleotide sequence: TGCGCCAGCAGCTTGGCCAGGGGTCCAGTGAGCTCCTACGAGCAGTACTTC. Residues: CASSLARGPVSSYEQYF.

This clonotype was counted ten times or more. The genes are TRBV7-6 and TRBJ2-1, with 7 bases matching TRBD2. This CDR3 is built from 16 residues. The J segment lost 5 bases and the V segment lost 4 bases, leaving 11 bases of the junction unmatched. Germline V CDR1 and CDR2: SGHVS, FNYEAQ. DNA of the CDR3: TGTGCCAGCAGCTCGCCCACCGCGGCGGGAGACAATGAGCAGTTCTTC. Protein product: CASSSPTAAGDNEQFF. Full variable domain (rest looked up from reference TRBV7-6 and TRBJ2-1): GAGVSQSPRYKVTKRGQDVALRCDPISGHVSLYWYRQALGQGPEFLTYFNYEAQQDKSGLPNDRFSAERPEGSISTLTIQRTEQRDSAMYRCASSSPTAAGDNEQFFGPGTRLTVL.

Regarding this clonotype: A much larger clone is a single base away; this may be a read error. The CDR3 region has the DNA TGTGCCAACAGCCAACGGGGAGGACTAGCATACAATGAGCAGTTCTTC. Translated, it gives CANSQRGGLAYNEQFF. The chain couples TRBV13 to TRBJ2-1; 8 nucleotides match TRBD2. Germline lookup yields CDR1 PRHDT and CDR2 FYEKMQ (reference sequence). The CDR3 runs 16 residues.

This clonotype was counted many times. At one of its ends the junction is not consistent with the germline gene, which may arise from a read error. The chain links TRBV5-6 to TRBJ1-1, with D perhaps matching TRBD1 (5 bases). CDR1 is SGHDT and CDR2 is YYEEEE in the germline V gene. The CDR3 totals 15 residues. CDR3 in DNA: TGTGCCAGCAGCATCATCAGGGAAGGGAACCCTGAAGCTTTCTTT. It yields the protein CASSIIREGNPEAFF. Variable domain in full (rest from reference TRBV5-6 and TRBJ1-1): DAGVTQSPTHLIKTRGQQVTLRCSPKSGHDTVSWYQQALGQGPQFIFQYYEEEERQRGNFPDRFSGHQFPNYSSELNVNALLLGDSALYLCASSIIREGNPEAFFGQGTRLTVV.

This clonotype was found many times. V and J are TRBV24-1 and TRBJ2-3; TRBD1 agrees at 10 bases. V was clipped by 4 bases and J by 10 bases; unmatched bases: 7. CDR3 length equals 14 residues. Germline values: CDR1 KGHDR, CDR2 SFDVKD. CDR3 coding DNA: TGTGCCACCAGTGAGGGGACAGGGGAGACGGCGCAGTATTTT. This gives the protein CATSEGTGETAQYF.

This clonotype has ten or more counts. This chain links TRBV4-3 with TRBJ1-1; D unresolved. V was cut by 3 bases and J by 0 bases, with 11 bases left in between. CDR3 length: 15 amino acids. CDR1 and CDR2 from the germline V gene are LGHNA and YSLEER. Here the CDR3 reads CASSHYSQLNTEAFF. The CDR3 region has the DNA TGCGCCAGCAGCCATTACAGTCAGCTGAACACTGAAGCTTTCTTT.

This clonotype was counted many times. The V gene is TRBV30, the J gene TRBJ2-5, with 7 positions matching TRBD1. Germline trimming cut 5 bases from V and 3 bases from J; bases unmatched to any gene: 9. Germline V gives CDR1 GTSNPN, CDR2 SVGIG (reference sequence). This CDR3 is built from 14 residues. CDR3 residues: CAWGTEPRKETQYF. CDR3 nucleotides: TGTGCCTGGGGGACAGAACCCAGAAAAGAGACCCAGTACTTC.

This clonotype was seen at least ten times. The rearrangement joins TRBV6-1 to TRBJ2-2; D call uncertain. Trimming took 10 bases from V and 4 from J, leaving 10 bases between them. CDR1 is MNHNS and CDR2 is SASEGT in the germline V gene. The CDR3 totals 12 residues. CDR3 residues: CATCRGTGELFF. CDR3 DNA sequence: TGTGCCACATGTAGAGGCACCGGGGAGCTGTTTTTT.

The V call is TRBV15, the J call TRBJ2-5, with D uncertain. The CDR3 runs to 16 residues. Trimming took off 0 bases at V and 3 bases at J, with 14 bases between the two ends. In germline, CDR1 is LNHNV, CDR2 YYDKDF (reference sequence). The CDR3 DNA sequence: TGTGCCACCAGCAGAGATTCAGAGGCCACCAAAGAGACCCAGTACTTC. It yields the protein CATSRDSEATKETQYF. Full variable domain (missing parts from reference TRBV15 and TRBJ2-5): DAMVIQNPRYQVTQFGKPVTLSCSQTLNHNVMYWYQQKSSQAPKLLFHYYDKDFNNEADTPDNFQSRRPNTSFCFLDIRSPGLGDTAMYLCATSRDSEATKETQYFGPGTRLLVL.

In its sample, this clonotype was seen many times. This sequence joins TRBV12-5 and TRBJ1-3, with D possibly being TRBD1 (6 bases). This CDR3 is built from 14 residues. The germline V gene encodes CDR1 LGHNT and CDR2 FRNRAP. V lost 4 bases and J 4 bases, leaving 11 bases between the germline ends. In DNA, the CDR3 is TGTGCTAGTGGTTCGGGGGCTGCCGGAAACACCATATATTTT. It specifies CASGSGAAGNTIYF. Full variable domain (rest looked up from reference TRBV12-5 and TRBJ1-3): DARVTQTPRHKVTEMGQEVTMRCQPILGHNTVFWYRQTMMQGLELLAYFRNRAPLDDSGMPKDRFSAEMPDATLATLKIQPSEPRDSAVYFCASGSGAAGNTIYFGEGSWLTVV.